This T cell receptor (beta chain) comes out of a study of shared clonotypes between healthy human individuals. Trimming shortened V by 1 base and J by 6 bases, and 19 bases separated the two germline ends. CDR1 MGHRA and CDR2 YSYEKL come from the germline V gene. The CDR3 runs to 17 residues. Assay used: immunoSEQ multiplex PCR; TCRdb lists only in-frame clones, some missing. The data show about 980,000 clones, with approximately 80% seen just once and approximately 1.5% held by the top ten. What was sequenced was memory CD4+ T cells sorted from blood. As for subset: CD45RA-negative fraction. The TCR was taken from a man younger than 35 in good health. This chain uses TRBV4-1 with TRBJ1-3; D is uncertain. For the CDR3, the DNA is TGCGCCAGCAGCCAAGGTATCTCAAGGAATAGGGAAAACACCATATATTTT. As protein: CASSQGISRNRENTIYF.